A single TCR beta chain is shown here with its context. Its target is not known. Regions amplified from RNA transcripts were the TCR beta CDR3 regions. The primer set for the first-round RT-PCR of the TCR CDR3 was HTBI. TCRdb reprocessed the multiplex PCR reads with MiXCR, giving one entry per CDR3 protein. Of approximately 690,000 distinct CDR3 sequences listed, less than 25% are singletons. The data were obtained in a study of T cells in Graves' hyperthyroidism and ophthalmopathy. Study results and limitations: Blood samples included most of the expanded thyroid clonotypes exceeding 0.001.

CDR1 and CDR2 (germline): LNHDA, SQIVND (reference sequence). This CDR3 contains 14 residues. The ends were cut back, 6 bases at V and 1 base at J, with 7 bases in the middle. The TCR comes from a man aged 30 to 39 with Graves' ophthalmopathy. The sequencing input was blood. V is TRBV19 and J is TRBJ2-6, with D uncertain. CDR3 coding DNA: TGTGCCAGTAGGGAAATATCTGGGGCCAACGTCCTGACTTTC. Encoded protein: CASREISGANVLTF. Based on the CDR3 plus reference TRBV19 and TRBJ2-6, the full variable domain is DGGITQSPKYLFRKEGQNVTLSCEQNLNHDAMYWYRQDPGQGLRLIYYSQIVNDFQKGDIAEGYSVSREKKESFPLTVTSAQKNPTAFYLCASREISGANVLTFGAGSRLTVL.